This T cell receptor (beta chain) was recovered during a study of OX40 agonist ivuxolimab in advanced cancers. Study observations and caveats: On average, CD8+ T cells had more expanded clones than CD4+. In the 0.1 to 3.0 mg/kg range, CD4+ and CD8+ blood T cells had expanded clonally by week 6.

Points on this clone: Its antigen is unknown.

Produced via immunoSEQ multiplex PCR; TCRdb's table is partial and in-frame only. The sample holds more than 65,000 clones, 84% seen once. Trimming took off 8 bases at V and 8 bases at J, with 3 bases between the two ends. Germline values: CDR1 MNHEY, CDR2 SVGAGI. There are 8 residues in the CDR3. The V call is TRBV6-5, the J call TRBJ1-1, with no clear D. The sequence came from an adult with an advanced solid tumor such as melanoma, head and neck, liver or kidney cancer. The specimen comprised CD4+ or CD8+ T cells sorted from blood, sampled in a trial of the OX40 agonist ivuxolimab. The CDR3 sequence: CASAEAFF. The CDR3, as DNA: TGTGCCAGCGCCGAAGCTTTCTTT.